Presented here are 9 T cell receptor beta chains from one specimen sequenced in a study of blood T cell repertoires in COVID-19. The repertoire was sequenced with immunoSEQ multiplex PCR; TCRdb's copy has only in-frame clones and lacks some. Counted here are 200,000 to 250,000 clones, approximately 83% occurring once; the ten biggest clones make up approximately 1.3%. The sample consisted of PBMCs or T cells enriched from blood (not recorded which). The source is a woman aged 40-49 years with acute COVID-19.

J is TRBJ2-1 and V is TRBV5-5; TRBD1 aligns across 9 bases. This CDR3 has 14 residues. V shed 3 bases and J 3 bases; nucleotides not matched to a gene: 1. Germline V gene data show CDR1 as SGHKS and CDR2 as YYEKEE (reference sequence). In nucleotides, the CDR3 is TGTGCCAGCAGCTCGGGACAGGGCTACAATGAGCAGTTCTTC. This gives the protein CASSSGQGYNEQFF. The entire variable domain, with the rest obtained from reference TRBV5-5 and TRBJ2-1, is as follows: DAGVTQSPTHLIKTRGQQVTLRCSPISGHKSVSWYQQVLGQGPQFIFQYYEKEERGRGNFPDRFSARQFPNYSSELNVNALLLGDSALYLCASSSGQGYNEQFFGPGTRLTVL.

This clone has a single count. The gene calls are TRBV5-6 and TRBJ2-7, with D possibly matching TRBD2 (6 bases). The CDR3 consists of 13 residues. Germline values: CDR1 SGHDT, CDR2 YYEEEE. Between the trimmed V and J ends, which lost 4 bases and 6 bases, there was a span of 14 bases. In DNA, the CDR3 is TGTGCCAGCAGCCTCGTGGGGGGATCCGAGCAGTACTTC. Residues: CASSLVGGSEQYF.

The J gene is TRBJ1-2, the V gene TRBV3-1 (or the pseudogene TRBV3-2); unclear D gene. Germline V gene data show CDR1 as LGHDT and CDR2 as YNNKEL (reference sequence). Trimming pared 3 bases from V and 2 bases from J, leaving 10 bases between. The CDR3 length is 14 residues. The CDR3 bases are TGTGCCAGCAGCCAGGGATCGGGGAACTATGGCTACACCTTC. Protein sequence: CASSQGSGNYGYTF.

The V gene is TRBV9, the J gene TRBJ1-3; TRBD1 agrees at 7 bases. In germline, CDR1 is SGDLS, CDR2 YYNGEE. Trimming took 4 bases from V and 4 from J; bases not matched to a gene: 11. The CDR3 runs 16 residues. DNA for the CDR3: TGTGCCAGCAGCAGACGGCAGGGGGGAACGGGAAACACCATATATTTT. It encodes CASSRRQGGTGNTIYF. Together with reference TRBV9 and TRBJ1-3, the CDR3 gives the full variable domain: DSGVTQTPKHLITATGQRVTLRCSPRSGDLSVYWYQQSLDQGLQFLIQYYNGEERAKGNILERFSAQQFPDLHSELNLSSLELGDSALYFCASSRRQGGTGNTIYFGEGSWLTVV.

This chain uses TRBV14 with TRBJ2-7; the D gene is possibly TRBD2 (6 bases). V dropped 6 bases and J dropped 4 bases, with 13 bases sitting between them. The CDR3 is 13 residues long. Germline V gives CDR1 SGHDN, CDR2 FVKESK. CDR3 nucleotides: TGTGCCAGCAGGGGGACGGGGGTATACGAGCAGTACTTC. This encodes CASRGTGVYEQYF.

This rearrangement joins TRBV11-1 to TRBJ2-2, with 11 bases that match TRBD2. The CDR3 runs 15 residues. CDR1 and CDR2 from the germline V gene are SGHAT and FQDESV (reference sequence). V was pared by 3 bases and J by 6 bases, with 3 bases of the junction left unmatched. The CDR3 coding sequence is TGTGCCAGCAGCTTTAGCGGGAGGGCGGCCGGGGAGCTGTTTTTT. This gives the protein CASSFSGRAAGELFF.

The chain has TRBV6-5 and TRBJ2-7, with D maybe TRBD1 (6 bases). Trimming pared 7 bases from V and 2 bases from J, leaving 15 bases between. The CDR3 is 14 residues long. Germline lookup yields CDR1 MNHEY and CDR2 SVGAGI. The CDR3 DNA reads as TGTGCCAGCAACGACAGGCAATTCCCCTACGAGCAGTACTTC. This encodes CASNDRQFPYEQYF.

A few counts support this clone. The chain links TRBV30 to TRBJ1-2, with TRBD1 matching 7 bases. J lost 5 bases, V lost 1 base, and 19 bases had no gene match. The CDR3 loop spans 18 amino acids. Germline V CDR1 and CDR2: GTSNPN, SVGIG (reference sequence). CDR3 nucleotide sequence: TGTGCCTGGAGTGCACCGCAGGGGGTATCAGGTTTAGGGTATGGCTACACCTTC. This encodes CAWSAPQGVSGLGYGYTF.

V is TRBV3-1 (or the pseudogene TRBV3-2) and J is TRBJ2-7; D is uncertain. Germline CDR1 and CDR2: LGHDT and YNNKEL (reference sequence). The CDR3 is 15 amino acids. V was clipped by 0 bases and J by 7 bases, with 16 bases between them. The CDR3 sequence is CASSQDLGVPREQYF. CDR3 bases: TGTGCCAGCAGCCAAGATCTAGGTGTTCCTAGGGAGCAGTACTTC.